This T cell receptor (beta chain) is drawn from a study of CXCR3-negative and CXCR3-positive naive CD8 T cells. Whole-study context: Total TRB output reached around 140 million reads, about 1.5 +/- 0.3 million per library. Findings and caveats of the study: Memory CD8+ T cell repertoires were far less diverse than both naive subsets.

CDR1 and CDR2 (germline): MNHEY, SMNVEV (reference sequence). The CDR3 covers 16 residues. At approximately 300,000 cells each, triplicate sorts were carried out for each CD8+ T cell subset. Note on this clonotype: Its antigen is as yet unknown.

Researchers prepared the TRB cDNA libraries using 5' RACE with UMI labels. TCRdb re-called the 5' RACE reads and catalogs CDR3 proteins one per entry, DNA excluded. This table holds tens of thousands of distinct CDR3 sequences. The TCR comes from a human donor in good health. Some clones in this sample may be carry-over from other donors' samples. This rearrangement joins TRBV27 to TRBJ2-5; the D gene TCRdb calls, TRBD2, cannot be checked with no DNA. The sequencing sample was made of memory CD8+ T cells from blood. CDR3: CASSLSIPSGQETQYF.